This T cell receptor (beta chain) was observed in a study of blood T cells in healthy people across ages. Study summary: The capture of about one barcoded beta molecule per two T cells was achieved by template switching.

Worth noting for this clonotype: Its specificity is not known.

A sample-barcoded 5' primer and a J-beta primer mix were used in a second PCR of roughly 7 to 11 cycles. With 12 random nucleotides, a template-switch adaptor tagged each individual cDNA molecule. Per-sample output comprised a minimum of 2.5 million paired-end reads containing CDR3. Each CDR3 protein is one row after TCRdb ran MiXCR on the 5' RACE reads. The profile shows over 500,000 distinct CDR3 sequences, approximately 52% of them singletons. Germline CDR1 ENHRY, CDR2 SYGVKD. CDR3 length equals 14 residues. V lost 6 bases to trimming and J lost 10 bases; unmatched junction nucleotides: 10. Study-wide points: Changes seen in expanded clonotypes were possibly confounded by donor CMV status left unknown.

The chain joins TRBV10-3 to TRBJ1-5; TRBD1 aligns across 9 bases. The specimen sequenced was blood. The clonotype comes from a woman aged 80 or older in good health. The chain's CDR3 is CAISPTGGSFPQHF. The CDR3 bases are TGTGCCATCAGCCCCACAGGGGGCTCTTTTCCCCAGCATTTT.